Included here is one TCR beta chain sequence, with context. The sample comes from a study of blood T cell repertoires in COVID-19. Study-level information: The study drew acute and convalescent COVID-19 samples from the United States, Italy and Spain.

The CDR3 has 12 residues. V lost 2 bases, J lost 9 bases, and 11 bases lay in between. Germline V CDR1 and CDR2: MDHEN, SYDVKM. Profiling relied on immunoSEQ multiplex PCR, and the TCRdb table lists in-frame clones only, not all of them. The data contain 30,000 to 50,000 clones, around 96% of them seen just once; the ten biggest clones take up roughly 4%. The clonotype originates from a human donor with active COVID-19. The donor label of this sample is uncertain. The sequenced material came from peripheral blood. V usage is TRBV28 and J usage is TRBJ2-7; D perhaps matches TRBD2 (5 bases). The CDR3 sequence: CASSLRAGGQYF. The DNA for the CDR3 is TGTGCCAGCAGTTTACGGGCGGGTGGGCAGTACTTC. The full variable domain, in which reference TRBV28 and TRBJ2-7 provide the parts outside the CDR3, is DVKVTQSSRYLVKRTGEKVFLECVQDMDHENMFWYRQDPGLGLRLIYFSYDVKMKEKGDIPEGYSVSREKKERFSLILESASTNQTSMYLCASSLRAGGQYFGPGTRLTVT.